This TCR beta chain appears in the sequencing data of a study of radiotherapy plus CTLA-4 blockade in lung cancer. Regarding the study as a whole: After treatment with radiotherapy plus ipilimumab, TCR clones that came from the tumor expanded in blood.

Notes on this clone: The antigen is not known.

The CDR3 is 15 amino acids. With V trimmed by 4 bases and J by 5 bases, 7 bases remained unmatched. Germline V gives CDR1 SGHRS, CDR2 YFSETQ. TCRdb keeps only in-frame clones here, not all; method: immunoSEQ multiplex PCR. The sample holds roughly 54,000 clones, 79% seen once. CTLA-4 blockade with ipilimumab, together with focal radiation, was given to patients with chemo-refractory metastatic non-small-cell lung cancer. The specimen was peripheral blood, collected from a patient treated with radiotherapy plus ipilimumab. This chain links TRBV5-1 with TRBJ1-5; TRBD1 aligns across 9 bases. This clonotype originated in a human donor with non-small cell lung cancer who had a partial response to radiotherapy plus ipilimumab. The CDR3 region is CASSPWTGADQPQHF. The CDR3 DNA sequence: TGCGCCAGCAGCCCGTGGACAGGGGCTGATCAGCCCCAGCATTTT.